Following are 23 T cell receptor beta chains from one sample sequenced in a study of T cell responses to AZD1222 COVID-19 vaccine. Generated by immunoSEQ multiplex PCR, the TCRdb table keeps only in-frame clones and is missing some. The sample includes tens of thousands of clones, 85% to 95% seen only once; the top ten take approximately 10%. Specimen: peripheral blood, collected 28 days after the second AZD1222 dose. The receptors were gathered from an adult who received the AZD1222 COVID-19 vaccine.

The V gene is TRBV13, the J gene TRBJ2-5; tentative D call: TRBD2 (5 bases). V lost 5 bases and J 2 bases, leaving 9 bases between the germline ends. The CDR3 extends over 13 amino acids. Germline CDR1 PRHDT, CDR2 FYEKMQ (reference sequence). The CDR3 nucleotides are TGTGCCAGCAGCCCCGGGATTCAAGAGACCCAGTACTTC. Translating gives CASSPGIQETQYF.

This clone is a singleton in its sample. This chain connects TRBV19 to TRBJ2-1; 14 positions agree with TRBD2. Germline V gene lookup returns CDR1 LNHDA and CDR2 SQIVND (reference sequence). This CDR3 is built from 18 residues. The ends lost 4 bases at V and 6 bases at J; junction bases unmatched: 11. The CDR3 DNA follows: TGTGCCAGTAGTACGCTGACTAGCGGGGGGGCGCGAGGCAATGAGCAGTTCTTC. Its translation: CASSTLTSGGARGNEQFF.

The chain has TRBV4-2 and TRBJ1-2; no clear D gene. V shed 2 bases and J shed 7 bases, with 8 bases lying between them. Germline V gene sequence: CDR1 LGHNA, CDR2 YNFKEQ. CDR3 length: 12 residues. CDR3 nucleotide sequence: TGTGCCAGCAGCCAACGCGGGGTTGGCTACACCTTC. Protein sequence: CASSQRGVGYTF.

This chain uses TRBV19 with TRBJ1-4; D not resolved. Germline V gene sequence: CDR1 LNHDA, CDR2 SQIVND (reference sequence). V was clipped by 5 bases and J by 1 base, with 26 bases between them. This CDR3 spans 20 amino acids. In nucleotides, the CDR3 is TGTGCCAGTAGTCCGCCTGGGTTACTCCTCCCCACGGGAACTAATGAAAAACTGTTTTTT. Its translation is CASSPPGLLLPTGTNEKLFF.

This clone was seen more than once but under ten times. The V gene is TRBV7-2, the J gene TRBJ1-5; no clear D gene. Per germline, CDR1 SGHTA and CDR2 FQGNSA. CDR3 length: 13 amino acids. V was shortened by 1 base and J by 5 bases, with 6 bases between the two germline ends. The CDR3 sequence is CASSLGRDQPQHF. CDR3 bases: TGTGCCAGCAGCTTAGGGAGGGATCAGCCCCAGCATTTT.

The chain uses TRBV4-1 and TRBJ1-2, with 7 positions matching TRBD1. V shed 4 bases and J 4 bases; nucleotides not matched to a gene: 12. Looked up from germline, CDR1 is MGHRA and CDR2 is YSYEKL. The CDR3 consists of 16 residues. CDR3: CASSPEPGGFGYGYTF. Here the CDR3 DNA reads TGCGCCAGCAGCCCCGAACCAGGGGGGTTCGGCTATGGCTACACCTTC.

This clone was counted a single time. The chain uses TRBV7-9 and TRBJ1-3; TRBD1 matches 9 bases. V shed 4 bases and J 4 bases; nucleotides not matched to a gene: 11. The CDR3 extends over 17 amino acids. Germline CDR1 and CDR2: SEHNR and FQNEAQ (reference sequence). CDR3 coding DNA: TGTGCCAGCAGCTCCATCGCGGGACAGGGATCAGGAAACACCATATATTTT. This translates into CASSSIAGQGSGNTIYF.

This clone was counted once. J is TRBJ1-2 and V is TRBV30; D not certain. V dropped 4 bases and J dropped 6 bases, with 12 bases sitting between them. The CDR3 totals 12 residues. CDR1 is GTSNPN, CDR2 SVGIG, per germline (reference sequence). CDR3 loop: CAWNRGVHGYTF. The CDR3 DNA is TGTGCCTGGAATCGTGGGGTCCATGGCTACACCTTC. Complete variable domain (other parts from reference TRBV30 and TRBJ1-2): SQTIHQWPATLVQPVGSPLSLECTVEGTSNPNLYWYRQAAGRGLQLLFYSVGIGQISSEVPQNLSASRPQDRQFILSSKKLLLSDSGFYLCAWNRGVHGYTFGSGTRLTVV.

The chain is built from TRBV5-4 and TRBJ1-1; 7 nucleotides align to TRBD1. V dropped 2 bases and J dropped 6; count of bases not matched to a gene: 7. Germline values: CDR1 SGHNT, CDR2 YYREEE (reference sequence). The CDR3 loop spans 14 amino acids. The CDR3 DNA sequence: TGTGCCAGCAGCTTTTCGACAGGGTCCCCTGAAGCTTTCTTT. Its translation is CASSFSTGSPEAFF.

The V call is TRBV12-5, the J call TRBJ2-2, with 10 bases aligning to TRBD1. CDR3 length: 18 residues. The V and J ends lost 5 bases and 1 base, in that order; junction bases with no gene match: 10. Germline CDR1 LGHNT, CDR2 FRNRAP. The CDR3 nucleotides read TGTGCTAGTGGTCCAGGTCCCGGGACAGGGGAGAACACCGGGGAGCTGTTTTTT. It encodes CASGPGPGTGENTGELFF.

The chain joins TRBV28 to TRBJ1-3; 7 positions match TRBD1. V was clipped by 6 bases and J by 4 bases; unmatched bases: 9. Germline V gene lookup returns CDR1 MDHEN and CDR2 SYDVKM. The CDR3 length is 15 residues. The CDR3 spells CASSHRRDRGNTIYF. DNA for the CDR3: TGTGCCAGCAGCCACCGCAGGGACAGAGGAAACACCATATATTTT.

This chain connects TRBV5-4 to TRBJ1-4, with 10 nucleotides matching TRBD1. V shed 3 bases and J 7 bases; nucleotides not matched to a gene: 6. Germline assignment: CDR1 SGHNT and CDR2 YYREEE (reference sequence). The CDR3 covers 15 residues. CDR3 in amino acids: CASSSRQGAGEKLFF. Written as DNA, the CDR3 is TGTGCCAGCAGCTCACGACAGGGGGCCGGTGAAAAACTGTTTTTT.

The chain employs TRBV6-5 and TRBJ2-5; D is undetermined. Germline V CDR1 and CDR2: MNHEY, SVGAGI. Deletions cut 0 bases from V and 7 bases from J, with 15 bases between. CDR3 length equals 15 residues. The CDR3 protein is CASSYSISGPGTQYF. Written as DNA, the CDR3 is TGTGCCAGCAGTTACTCGATTTCCGGGCCGGGGACCCAGTACTTC.

The V call is TRBV19, the J call TRBJ2-1; 7 bases are shared with TRBD2. V dropped 8 bases and J dropped 10; count of bases not matched to a gene: 11. The CDR3 is 13 amino acids. Germline lookup yields CDR1 LNHDA and CDR2 SQIVND (reference sequence). The CDR3 nucleotides read TGTGCCAGTTCGGGACTATTTGGGGGGGAGCAGTTCTTC. Protein product: CASSGLFGGEQFF. Full variable domain (rest looked up from reference TRBV19 and TRBJ2-1): DGGITQSPKYLFRKEGQNVTLSCEQNLNHDAMYWYRQDPGQGLRLIYYSQIVNDFQKGDIAEGYSVSREKKESFPLTVTSAQKNPTAFYLCASSGLFGGEQFFGPGTRLTVL.

This rearrangement joins TRBV15 to TRBJ1-6; D unresolved. The germline gives CDR1 LNHNV, CDR2 YYDKDF (reference sequence). V was clipped by 5 bases and J by 0 bases, with 5 bases between them. This CDR3 spans 14 amino acids. The CDR3 coding sequence is TGTGCCACCAGCCCTGGCTCCTATAATTCACCCCTCCACTTT. As protein: CATSPGSYNSPLHF.

V gene TRBV4-2 combines with J gene TRBJ2-2; D is ambiguous. The CDR3 loop spans 14 amino acids. V was pared by 1 base and J by 6 bases, with 9 bases between. CDR1 and CDR2 (germline): LGHNA, YNFKEQ. As DNA, the CDR3 is TGTGCCAGCAGCCAAGTATCAGAGCCCGGGGAGCTGTTTTTT. Its translation is CASSQVSEPGELFF.

The chain recombines TRBV10-3 with TRBJ1-6; 10 positions match TRBD1. CDR3 size: 16 residues. Germline V gene lookup returns CDR1 ENHRY and CDR2 SYGVKD. The junction had 3 bases not matched to a gene; V was cut back by 2 bases and J by 5 bases. The CDR3 region is CAISERTGGDNSPLHF. For the CDR3, the DNA is TGTGCCATCAGTGAGAGGACAGGGGGAGATAATTCACCCCTCCACTTT.

The CDR3 here is CASSVVVDSPLHF. The CDR3 DNA sequence: TGTGCCAGCAGCGTAGTTGTTGATTCACCCCTCCACTTT. This rearrangement joins TRBV9 to TRBJ1-6; no clear D gene. The CDR3 is 13 amino acids. With 0 bases removed from V and 8 bases from J, the gap between germline ends came to 6 bases. Germline values: CDR1 SGDLS, CDR2 YYNGEE.

V gene TRBV14 combines with J gene TRBJ1-2; D is possibly TRBD1 (5 bases). V was cut by 4 bases and J by 4 bases, with 13 bases left in between. This CDR3 contains 14 residues. Germline assignment: CDR1 SGHDN and CDR2 FVKESK. CDR3 DNA: TGTGCCAGCAGCCGGGACGAAGGATTCTATGGCTACACCTTC. Encoded protein: CASSRDEGFYGYTF.

The CDR3, as DNA: TGTGCCAGCAGGGAGGACGGCTCCTCTGGAAACACCATATATTTT. Translating gives CASREDGSSGNTIYF. V is TRBV27 and J is TRBJ1-3; D unclear. Looked up from germline, CDR1 is MNHEY and CDR2 is SMNVEV (reference sequence). This CDR3 comprises 15 residues. V was cut by 6 bases and J by 0 bases, with 12 bases left in between.

This chain uses TRBV30 with TRBJ2-7; D may correspond to TRBD1 or TRBD2 (6 bases each). Germline loops: CDR1 GTSNPN, CDR2 SVGIG (reference sequence). Trimming removed 1 base at V and 0 bases at J, with 10 bases between. This CDR3 is 14 amino acids long. CDR3 in DNA: TGTGCCTGGAGTGGAGGGGGGCCCTCCTACGAGCAGTACTTC. It yields the protein CAWSGGGPSYEQYF. The full variable domain, in which reference TRBV30 and TRBJ2-7 provide the parts outside the CDR3, is SQTIHQWPATLVQPVGSPLSLECTVEGTSNPNLYWYRQAAGRGLQLLFYSVGIGQISSEVPQNLSASRPQDRQFILSSKKLLLSDSGFYLCAWSGGGPSYEQYFGPGTRLTVT.

V and J are TRBV28 and TRBJ2-1; D might be TRBD1 (5 bases). This CDR3 is 14 amino acids long. Germline CDR1 and CDR2: MDHEN and SYDVKM. V lost 3 bases, J lost 7 bases, and 13 bases lay in between. The CDR3 nucleotides are TGTGCCAGCAGTTTCGGTGACAGTACGAATGAGCAGTTCTTC. It codes for CASSFGDSTNEQFF.

The gene calls are TRBV29-1 and TRBJ2-7; D might be TRBD1 or TRBD2, each matching 5 bases. The CDR3 runs to 12 residues. Trimming took off 6 bases at V and 3 bases at J, with 12 bases between the two ends. Germline CDR1 and CDR2: SQVTM and ANQGSEA. This CDR3 is CSVGRDLYEQYF. The CDR3 DNA reads as TGCAGCGTGGGCAGGGACCTCTACGAGCAGTACTTC.